This passage covers 30 T cell receptor beta chains from one sample sequenced in a study of Ad26.COV2.S vaccination and SARS-CoV-2 variants. This sample's treatment: over 15 received Ad26.COV2.S at low or high dose, single or two shots; 5 received placebo; per-sample allocation not given. Collection of the samples took place on day 63 after the first injection of vaccine or placebo. Method: immunoSEQ multiplex PCR; TCRdb's copy keeps in-frame clones and lacks some. Counted here are around 300,000 clones, 90% occurring once; the ten biggest clones make up over 5%. The sample here was peripheral blood, taken in a trial of Ad26.COV2.S vaccine versus placebo. These receptor sequences come from a person aged 18-65 years who received the Ad26.COV2.S COVID-19 vaccine or a placebo.

The V and J genes are TRBV7-8 and TRBJ1-2; D unclear. CDR1 is SGHVS, CDR2 FQNEAQ, per germline. The V end was cut by 0 bases, the J end by 8 bases, with 16 bases between. The CDR3 has 15 residues. The CDR3 DNA sequence: TGTGCCAGCAGCTTAGCGCCCCCCTCTCCGGGGGGCTACACCTTC. Its protein is CASSLAPPSPGGYTF.

The chain combines TRBV28 with TRBJ2-3; D perhaps matches TRBD2 (5 bases). The CDR3 sequence is 16 residues long. Trimming left V 4 bases short and J 4 bases short, with 18 bases between. CDR1 is MDHEN and CDR2 is SYDVKM in the germline V gene. The CDR3 here is CASSSTRAAAADTQYF. CDR3 DNA: TGTGCCAGCAGTTCCACGCGGGCGGCCGCTGCAGATACGCAGTATTTT.

DNA for the CDR3: TGTGCCAGTAGTGATAATTTCGGGGACGGTGAAGCTTTCTTT. Its protein is CASSDNFGDGEAFF. The chain recombines TRBV19 with TRBJ1-1; tentatively, D is TRBD1 (5 bases). Germline CDR1 LNHDA, CDR2 SQIVND (reference sequence). The CDR3 loop spans 14 amino acids. Trimming shortened V by 5 bases and J by 7 bases, and 17 bases separated the two germline ends.

This clone was counted at least ten times. The gene calls are TRBV7-6 and TRBJ1-2; 8 positions agree with TRBD1. Germline CDR1 SGHVS, CDR2 FNYEAQ. This CDR3 is 13 amino acids long. The V gene end was trimmed by 5 bases and the J gene end by 10 bases; junction bases not matched to a gene: 9. The CDR3 coding sequence is TGTGCCAGCAGCGAGGGACAGGCGCTGGACTACACCTTC. Encoded protein: CASSEGQALDYTF. The whole variable domain, remainder taken from reference TRBV7-6 and TRBJ1-2, is GAGVSQSPRYKVTKRGQDVALRCDPISGHVSLYWYRQALGQGPEFLTYFNYEAQQDKSGLPNDRFSAERPEGSISTLTIQRTEQRDSAMYRCASSEGQALDYTFGSGTRLTVV.

The chain uses TRBV19 and TRBJ1-1; 10 positions match TRBD1. The germline CDR1 and CDR2 sequences are LNHDA and SQIVND (reference sequence). V was clipped by 5 bases and J by 0 bases; unmatched bases: 15. The CDR3 has 19 residues. The CDR3 protein is CASSRGQGSNLILNTEAFF. The DNA for the CDR3 is TGTGCCAGTAGTCGGGGACAGGGGTCTAACCTTATATTGAACACTGAAGCTTTCTTT.

This clone was recorded a few times. This sequence joins TRBV7-9 and TRBJ2-7; 9 bases fit TRBD1. V was pared by 2 bases and J by 3 bases, with 8 bases of the junction left unmatched. The germline V gene has CDR1 SEHNR and CDR2 FQNEAQ (reference sequence). CDR3 length: 16 amino acids. CDR3 DNA sequence: TGTGCCAGCAGCTTATTGGGACAGGGTCGTCTCTACGAGCAGTACGTC. This gives the protein CASSLLGQGRLYEQYV.

V usage is TRBV10-1 and J usage is TRBJ2-7; 7 nucleotides align to TRBD1. Germline V gene sequence: CDR1 WNHNN, CDR2 SYGVQD (reference sequence). J was trimmed by 5 bases and V by 1 base; bases with no gene match: 8. CDR3 length equals 15 residues. The CDR3 DNA reads TGCGCCAGCAGTGAGTGGAGGACAGGTAGGAACGAGCAGTACTTC. It yields the protein CASSEWRTGRNEQYF.

The chain couples TRBV6-6 to TRBJ2-1; no firm D call. V was pared by 0 bases and J by 1 base, with 10 bases between. The CDR3 totals 16 residues. Looked up from germline, CDR1 is MNHNY and CDR2 is SVGAGI (reference sequence). CDR3: CASSYSRPRSYNEQFF. In nucleotides, the CDR3 is TGTGCCAGCAGTTACTCGAGGCCTAGGTCCTACAATGAGCAGTTCTTC.

This clone came up once. The V gene is TRBV18, the J gene TRBJ1-2, with no clear D. The CDR3 spans 15 residues. Germline CDR1 is KGHSH and CDR2 is LQKENI. The V and J ends lost 0 bases and 6 bases respectively, with 14 bases between them. The CDR3: CASSPPQEPTNGYTF. CDR3 DNA: TGTGCCAGCTCACCACCTCAGGAGCCAACGAATGGCTACACCTTC.

The chain carries TRBV14 and TRBJ1-2, with D perhaps TRBD1 (6 bases). The CDR3 consists of 17 residues. Germline lookup yields CDR1 SGHDN and CDR2 FVKESK. V was trimmed by 3 bases and J by 1 base, leaving 18 bases between them. CDR3 in amino acids: CASSHVKTTGNNYGYTF. As DNA, the CDR3 is TGTGCCAGCAGCCATGTGAAGACGACAGGAAATAACTATGGCTACACCTTC.

V and J are TRBV10-3 and TRBJ1-1; D may be TRBD1 (6 bases). Germline CDR1 ENHRY, CDR2 SYGVKD. The CDR3 consists of 14 residues. Trimming removed 3 bases from V and 1 base from J, with 9 bases in between. The CDR3 spells CAISDLQGNTEAFF. As DNA, the CDR3 is TGTGCCATCAGTGACCTACAGGGGAACACTGAAGCTTTCTTT.

The chain joins TRBV6-2 or TRBV6-3 to TRBJ2-1; 7 nucleotides line up with TRBD1. In germline, CDR1 is MNHEY, CDR2 SVGEGT. V lost 3 bases, J lost 9 bases, and 5 bases stayed unmatched. The CDR3 runs 13 residues. The CDR3 is CASSYYGQVEQFF. In DNA, the CDR3 is TGTGCCAGCAGTTATTACGGACAGGTTGAGCAGTTCTTC.

V and J are TRBV27 and TRBJ2-3; 8 bases fit TRBD1. V lost 6 bases and J lost 3; bases outside the gene matches: 8. The CDR3 extends over 15 amino acids. Germline loops: CDR1 MNHEY, CDR2 SMNVEV (reference sequence). The CDR3 sequence is CASSNQGALTDTQYF. The CDR3 DNA reads as TGTGCCAGCAGCAACCAGGGGGCTCTTACAGATACGCAGTATTTT.

This clone was recorded once. The V call is TRBV9, the J call TRBJ1-4; the D is unclear. The ends were cut back, 0 bases at V and 7 bases at J, with 7 bases in the middle. The CDR3 extends over 13 amino acids. The V gene's germline CDR1 is SGDLS and CDR2 YYNGEE. The CDR3 DNA sequence: TGTGCCAGCAGCGTAGGAGGGTTTGAAAAACTGTTTTTT. Amino acid sequence: CASSVGGFEKLFF.

This clone was recorded once. The rearrangement links TRBV29-1 to TRBJ1-5, with 7 bases lining up with TRBD1. J gave up 6 bases and V 7 bases, and 6 bases lay outside the gene matches. Germline lookup yields CDR1 SQVTM and CDR2 ANQGSEA. The CDR3 covers 12 residues. CDR3: CSAGGGGQPQHF. The CDR3 region has the DNA TGCAGCGCAGGGGGTGGAGGTCAGCCCCAGCATTTT.

The J gene is TRBJ2-5, the V gene TRBV27; unclear D gene. This CDR3 spans 14 amino acids. Germline V lookup: CDR1 MNHEY, CDR2 SMNVEV (reference sequence). V lost 6 bases and J 0 bases, leaving 11 bases between the germline ends. CDR3 in amino acids: CASSSLAYQETQYF. The DNA of the CDR3 is TGTGCCAGCAGCTCACTCGCCTACCAAGAGACCCAGTACTTC.

The gene calls are TRBV18 and TRBJ1-1, with D tentatively TRBD1 (6 bases). This CDR3 region has 20 residues. Trimming stripped 3 bases from V and 1 base from J, with 27 bases between. Germline V gives CDR1 KGHSH, CDR2 LQKENI. The CDR3 DNA follows: TGTGCCAGCTCACCTCTTTTGGGACAAGGGGGAACCAGGGGGAACACTGAAGCTTTCTTT. It yields the protein CASSPLLGQGGTRGNTEAFF.

This rearrangement joins TRBV12-3 or TRBV12-4 to TRBJ2-2; the D is unclear. This CDR3 comprises 13 residues. Trimming cost V 8 bases and J 0 bases, with 7 bases left between them. The CDR3 region is CASGYTNTGELFF. CDR3 coding DNA: TGTGCCAGCGGTTACACGAACACCGGGGAGCTGTTTTTT.

This chain links TRBV28 with TRBJ1-5, with D maybe TRBD1 (5 bases). The V gene's germline CDR1 is MDHEN and CDR2 SYDVKM. V was shortened by 7 bases and J by 2 bases, with 12 bases between the two germline ends. The CDR3 spans 14 residues. The CDR3 nucleotides are TGTGCCAGCATGGTCAGGGCCGGCAATCAGCCCCAGCATTTT. It is translated as CASMVRAGNQPQHF.

The chain carries TRBV19 and TRBJ1-1; D is undetermined. CDR3 size: 15 residues. Germline-derived CDR1 and CDR2 are LNHDA and SQIVND (reference sequence). V dropped 3 bases and J dropped 1 base, with 12 bases sitting between them. The CDR3: CASSIVGPGNTEAFF. The CDR3 DNA reads as TGTGCCAGTAGTATTGTTGGTCCTGGGAACACTGAAGCTTTCTTT.

The chain is built from TRBV4-3 and TRBJ1-1, with a tentative D call TRBD1 (5 bases). V lost 0 bases and J lost 4, with 12 bases in between. The CDR3 contains 15 residues. CDR1 LGHNA and CDR2 YSLEER come from the germline V gene. The CDR3 reads CASSQDHERGTEAFF. The CDR3 bases are TGCGCCAGCAGCCAAGATCACGAAAGGGGCACTGAAGCTTTCTTT.

This clone occurred once. The chain carries TRBV3-1 (or the pseudogene TRBV3-2) and TRBJ1-5; no clear D. CDR1 and CDR2 (germline): LGHDT, YNNKEL (reference sequence). The germline V and J ends were trimmed by 4 bases and 4 bases, with 5 bases remaining between them. The CDR3 has 12 amino acids. CDR3 region: CASSLSNQPQHF. The DNA for the CDR3 is TGTGCCAGCAGCCTTTCGAATCAGCCCCAGCATTTT.

This rearrangement joins TRBV4-3 to TRBJ2-1; D call uncertain. This CDR3 has 14 amino acids. V was pared by 2 bases and J by 4 bases, with 9 bases between. CDR1 LGHNA and CDR2 YSLEER come from the germline V gene. CDR3 protein: CASSQNRWYNEQFF. The CDR3 bases are TGCGCCAGCAGCCAAAATAGATGGTACAATGAGCAGTTCTTC.

This sequence joins TRBV21-1 and TRBJ1-1; no check of the table's D call, TRBD1, against the DNA was made. TRBV21-1 is listed as a pseudogene. This CDR3 contains 23 residues. The CDR3 DNA follows: TGTGCCAGCAGCAAAGTTGGTCACCAATACGGGACAGGGGAAATTTTTAGGAACACTGAAGCTTTCTTT. Encoded protein: CASSKVGHQYGTGEIFRNTEAFF.

V is TRBV3-1 (or the pseudogene TRBV3-2) and J is TRBJ2-7, with TRBD2 identical over 12 bases. The J segment lost 6 bases and the V segment lost 0 bases, leaving 21 bases of the junction unmatched. Germline V CDR1 and CDR2: LGHDT, YNNKEL (reference sequence). This CDR3 is built from 21 residues. The CDR3 here is CASSQEPPSGGAVFLFGEQYF. The CDR3 region has the DNA TGTGCCAGCAGCCAAGAACCGCCTAGCGGGGGGGCGGTTTTCTTGTTTGGCGAGCAGTACTTC.

The chain carries TRBV5-4 and TRBJ2-1; D is perhaps TRBD1 (6 bases). The CDR3 consists of 14 residues. V gave up 4 bases and J gave up 1 base, with 9 bases separating them. Germline CDR1 SGHNT, CDR2 YYREEE (reference sequence). As DNA, the CDR3 is TGTGCCAGCAGCCCAGGGGCGTCCTACAATGAGCAGTTCTTC. This gives the protein CASSPGASYNEQFF.

The chain recombines TRBV6-6 with TRBJ1-1; possibly TRBD1 for D (5 bases). CDR3 size: 14 residues. Per the germline V gene, CDR1 is MNHNY and CDR2 is SVGAGI (reference sequence). Trimming stripped 4 bases from V and 4 bases from J, with 13 bases between. The CDR3 reads CASSSSGGGTEAFF. DNA of the CDR3: TGTGCCAGCAGTTCGAGCGGTGGGGGCACTGAAGCTTTCTTT.

The chain links TRBV19 to TRBJ1-2; D is uncertain. V dropped 7 bases and J dropped 8 bases, with 14 bases sitting between them. The CDR3 extends over 12 amino acids. The germline CDR1 and CDR2 sequences are LNHDA and SQIVND (reference sequence). CDR3 loop: CASKDLSRGYTF. The CDR3 DNA reads TGTGCCAGTAAGGACCTCAGTAGGGGCTACACCTTC.

CDR3 DNA: TGTGCCAGTAGTATCGTATGGGTCGGGCAGGGCTACGAGCAGTACTTC. This gives the protein CASSIVWVGQGYEQYF. This chain connects TRBV19 to TRBJ2-7; D perhaps matches TRBD1 (5 bases). The CDR3 runs 16 residues. Trimming pared 3 bases from V and 3 bases from J, leaving 18 bases between. CDR1 LNHDA and CDR2 SQIVND come from the germline V gene (reference sequence). Complete variable domain (other parts from reference TRBV19 and TRBJ2-7): DGGITQSPKYLFRKEGQNVTLSCEQNLNHDAMYWYRQDPGQGLRLIYYSQIVNDFQKGDIAEGYSVSREKKESFPLTVTSAQKNPTAFYLCASSIVWVGQGYEQYFGPGTRLTVT.

The rearrangement uses TRBV9 and TRBJ2-5; 10 nucleotides align to TRBD1. Per the germline V gene, CDR1 is SGDLS and CDR2 is YYNGEE. Unmatched junction bases numbered 9, after V lost 0 bases and J lost 1 base. The CDR3 length is 18 residues. The CDR3 DNA reads as TGTGCCAGCAGCGTAGAGGACAGGGGGACCGGGCTCCAAGAGACCCAGTACTTC. Protein sequence: CASSVEDRGTGLQETQYF.